The 19 T cell receptor beta chains reported below all come from one sample, sequenced in a study of radiotherapy plus CTLA-4 blockade in lung cancer listed by TCRdb under 2018. Libraries were built with the immunoSEQ multiplex PCR assay. What TCRdb holds here is the immuneACCESS table cut down to in-frame rearrangements. Part of the clones is not present; checked against another copy, under half of the missing clones reflect an unresolved V gene, and the others are unexplained. This sample lists approximately 40,000 clones; approximately 86% were detected once. The ten largest clonotypes hold 22% of the sample. The sequenced sample was peripheral blood, obtained from a patient treated with radiotherapy plus ipilimumab. Every receptor here comes from a human donor with non-small cell lung cancer whose response to radiotherapy plus ipilimumab could not be evaluated.

The gene calls are TRBV5-4 and TRBJ2-3; TRBD1 is a possible D gene (6 bases). Germline assignment: CDR1 SGHNT and CDR2 YYREEE (reference sequence). The V end was cut by 4 bases, the J end by 1 base, with 16 bases between. This CDR3 region has 16 residues. The CDR3, as DNA: TGTGCCAGCAGCCTAGACAGGCCTTGGGGCACAGATACGCAGTATTTT. Translating gives CASSLDRPWGTDTQYF.

The genes are TRBV4-2 and TRBJ1-4, with 11 bases that match TRBD1. J gave up 3 bases and V 4 bases, and 10 bases lay outside the gene matches. CDR1 is LGHNA and CDR2 is YNFKEQ in the germline V gene. The CDR3 contains 18 residues. The CDR3 nucleotides are TGTGCCAGCAGCCCTAGGGACAGGGGGAGTGGAGCTAATGAAAAACTGTTTTTT. Encoded protein: CASSPRDRGSGANEKLFF.

In the case of this clone: One junction end does not reproduce the germline sequence, and a read error may be involved. Distinct nucleotide sequences in the sample also encode this CDR3. This sequence joins TRBV7-6 and TRBJ2-1; 10 nucleotides agree with TRBD2. Germline V gene data show CDR1 as SGHVS and CDR2 as FNYEAQ. The CDR3 totals 19 residues. CDR3 nucleotide sequence: TGCGCCAGCAGCCCCACGGCGGTAGCGGGAGGTTCCTCCTACAATGAGCAGTTCTTC. It is translated as CASSPTAVAGGSSYNEQFF.

The genes are TRBV2 and TRBJ2-1, with 13 bases lining up with TRBD2. This CDR3 contains 15 residues. J was trimmed by 6 bases and V by 3 bases; bases with no gene match: 2. Germline CDR1 SNHLY, CDR2 FYNNEI. The CDR3 coding sequence is TGTGCCAGCAGTGAGGGACTAGCGGGAACCAATGAGCAGTTCTTC. This translates into CASSEGLAGTNEQFF.

The rearrangement uses TRBV11-2 and TRBJ2-2, with TRBD1 as a possible D gene (6 bases). Trimming pared 0 bases from V and 7 bases from J, leaving 12 bases between. Looked up from germline, CDR1 is SGHAT and CDR2 is FQNNGV. The CDR3 is made up of 15 amino acids. CDR3 region: CASSLEYRVGGELFF. The CDR3 nucleotides are TGTGCCAGCAGCTTAGAGTACAGGGTGGGCGGGGAGCTGTTTTTT. The whole variable domain, remainder taken from reference TRBV11-2 and TRBJ2-2, is EAGVAQSPRYKIIEKRQSVAFWCNPISGHATLYWYQQILGQGPKLLIQFQNNGVVDDSQLPKDRFSAERLKGVDSTLKIQPAKLEDSAVYLCASSLEYRVGGELFFGEGSRLTVL.

This clone was observed a single time. J is TRBJ2-7 and V is TRBV11-2, with a tentative D call TRBD2 (6 bases). V was shortened by 3 bases and J by 1 base, with 7 bases between the two germline ends. In germline, CDR1 is SGHAT, CDR2 FQNNGV. There are 13 residues in the CDR3. The CDR3 nucleotides are TGTGCCAGCAGCTTCGGGGGATCCTACGAGCAGTACTTC. It translates to CASSFGGSYEQYF.

There are a few counts of this clone. The chain uses TRBV18 and TRBJ2-1, with TRBD1 matching 7 bases. Germline values: CDR1 KGHSH, CDR2 LQKENI. The CDR3 has 13 amino acids. J gave up 7 bases and V 4 bases, and 4 bases lay outside the gene matches. CDR3 sequence reads: CASSQATGNEQFF. The CDR3 coding sequence is TGTGCCAGCTCACAGGCGACAGGGAATGAGCAGTTCTTC.

This chain joins TRBV12-2 and TRBJ2-7; the table gives TRBD2 as D, unverified against the DNA. TRBV12-2 is labeled a pseudogene. The length of the CDR3 is 13 residues. The CDR3 loop reads CASRTDFNYEQYF. CDR3 in DNA: TGTGCAAGTCGTACCGACTTTAACTACGAGCAGTACTTC.

The gene calls are TRBV28 and TRBJ2-2; 8 bases are a match to TRBD2. V dropped 2 bases and J dropped 8; count of bases not matched to a gene: 1. The CDR3 spans 13 residues. Germline CDR1 and CDR2: MDHEN and SYDVKM. CDR3 residues: CASSLAGGGELFF. The CDR3, as DNA: TGTGCCAGCAGTTTAGCGGGAGGAGGGGAGCTGTTTTTT.

The J gene is TRBJ1-5, the V gene TRBV10-3, with TRBD1 identical over 8 bases. Germline trimming cut 8 bases from V and 6 bases from J; bases unmatched to any gene: 9. Germline V CDR1 and CDR2: ENHRY, SYGVKD. The CDR3 sequence is 14 residues long. The CDR3 DNA reads TGTGCCATCTCCCGGGGGACAGGCCCTCAGCCCCAGCATTTT. Protein sequence: CAISRGTGPQPQHF.

The rearrangement uses TRBV18 and TRBJ2-3; D call uncertain. V shed 3 bases and J shed 0 bases, with 7 bases lying between them. CDR1 is KGHSH, CDR2 LQKENI, per germline. The CDR3 contains 14 residues. CDR3 nucleotide sequence: TGTGCCAGCTCACCTGGGCCCAGCACAGATACGCAGTATTTT. Its protein product is CASSPGPSTDTQYF. The complete variable domain, with remaining parts taken from reference TRBV18 and TRBJ2-3, reads NAGVMQNPRHLVRRRGQEARLRCSPMKGHSHVYWYRQLPEEGLKFMVYLQKENIIDESGMPKERFSAEFPKEGPSILRIQQVVRGDSAAYFCASSPGPSTDTQYFGPGTRLTVL.

The V and J genes are TRBV7-2 and TRBJ2-3; 7 bases fit TRBD2. Germline V gene sequence: CDR1 SGHTA, CDR2 FQGNSA. V dropped 1 base and J dropped 0; count of bases not matched to a gene: 1. The CDR3 length is 15 residues. The CDR3 spells CASSLGGLSTDTQYF. The CDR3, as DNA: TGTGCCAGCAGCTTAGGGGGACTAAGCACAGATACGCAGTATTTT.

This rearrangement joins TRBV5-4 to TRBJ2-5; D gene ambiguous. With 0 bases removed from V and 5 bases from J, the gap between germline ends came to 5 bases. This CDR3 comprises 12 residues. CDR1 is SGHNT, CDR2 YYREEE, per germline (reference sequence). Here the CDR3 reads CASSLAHETQYF. CDR3 bases: TGTGCCAGCAGCTTGGCCCATGAGACCCAGTACTTC.

This sequence joins TRBV4-2 and TRBJ1-1; D might be TRBD1 (5 bases). Germline values: CDR1 LGHNA, CDR2 YNFKEQ. Between the trimmed V and J ends, which lost 0 bases and 3 bases, there was a span of 5 bases. The CDR3 runs to 13 residues. The chain's CDR3 is CASSQDRDTEAFF. CDR3 coding DNA: TGTGCCAGCAGCCAAGACAGGGACACTGAAGCTTTCTTT.

The rearrangement links TRBV27 to TRBJ2-7; D gene ambiguous. Germline V lookup: CDR1 MNHEY, CDR2 SMNVEV (reference sequence). The CDR3 consists of 14 residues. Deletions cut 2 bases from V and 3 bases from J, with 11 bases between. In DNA form, the CDR3 reads TGTGCCAGCAGTTTAGCAGGCCCTGACTACGAGCAGTACTTC. Its translation is CASSLAGPDYEQYF.

The CDR3 loop is CTSSPRLAGGTDTQYF. The CDR3 DNA is TGCACCAGCAGCCCTAGACTAGCGGGTGGCACAGATACGCAGTATTTT. The V call is TRBV1, the J call TRBJ2-3; the D call of TRBD2 is as the table states it, not checked on the DNA. TRBV1 is reported as a pseudogene. CDR3 size: 16 residues.

The chain links TRBV7-2 to TRBJ2-5, with D maybe TRBD2 (5 bases). Germline loops: CDR1 SGHTA, CDR2 FQGNSA. The CDR3 is 12 residues long. With 5 bases removed from V and 5 bases from J, the gap between germline ends came to 9 bases. The CDR3: CASSPTGETQYF. The DNA for the CDR3 is TGTGCCAGCAGCCCTACGGGGGAGACCCAGTACTTC.

V gene TRBV18 combines with J gene TRBJ2-3, with 7 bases matching TRBD2. Germline V lookup: CDR1 KGHSH, CDR2 LQKENI. There are 15 residues in the CDR3. Germline trimming cut 11 bases from V and 4 bases from J; bases unmatched to any gene: 15. The CDR3 loop reads CAASTKGGPSDTQYF. CDR3 coding DNA: TGTGCCGCCTCTACAAAGGGAGGGCCGTCAGATACGCAGTATTTT.

The genes are TRBV19 and TRBJ2-5, with D perhaps TRBD2 (6 bases). From germline, CDR1 is LNHDA and CDR2 SQIVND (reference sequence). This CDR3 is 13 amino acids long. Trimming removed 3 bases from V and 5 bases from J, with 10 bases in between. The CDR3 loop reads CASSIPGEETQYF. CDR3 coding DNA: TGTGCCAGTAGTATTCCGGGGGAGGAGACCCAGTACTTC.